This entry concerns a single T cell receptor (beta chain). The antigen is unknown. The sample belongs to a study of long-term antiretroviral therapy in people with HIV. Study results and caveats: All time points showed a repertoire dominated by clones expanded before ART.

Survey-level resolution applied to immunoSEQ assay v3.0. Profiling relied on immunoSEQ multiplex PCR, and the TCRdb table lists in-frame clones only, not all of them. The sample includes over 25,000 clones, about 97% of them seen just once. V lost 0 bases and J 1 base, leaving 7 bases between the germline ends. Germline V lookup: CDR1 GTSNPN, CDR2 SVGIG (reference sequence). There are 14 residues in the CDR3. The chain has TRBV30 and TRBJ2-1; no reliable D call. The starting material was unsorted PBMCs, obtained 7.6 years after starting antiretroviral therapy. The receptor was isolated from a man aged 25-45 years with HIV. The CDR3 is CAWSVVGSYNEQFF. CDR3 in DNA: TGTGCCTGGAGTGTAGTTGGGTCCTACAATGAGCAGTTCTTC.